This TCR beta chain is drawn from a study of blood T cell repertoires in COVID-19. For the study at large: Samples taken during acute and convalescent COVID-19 were collected in the United States, Italy and Spain. PBMCs, B-cell-depleted T cells, or T cells provided the cDNA or gDNA that made up the material.

This CDR3 has 13 residues. CDR1 and CDR2 from the germline V gene are DFQATT and SNEGSKA (reference sequence). V dropped 3 bases and J dropped 8; count of bases not matched to a gene: 7. Study processing details: The assay estimated nucleated cells by amplifying reference gene primers. Method: immunoSEQ multiplex PCR; TCRdb's copy keeps in-frame clones and lacks some. The DNA gave D and trimming, while V, J and clone size come from that table. The table records some 170,000 clones, roughly 90% of them present only once. This clone was observed a single time. The sample consisted of peripheral blood. The rearrangement joins TRBV20-1 to TRBJ2-3; TRBD1 matches at 8 bases. The receptor was derived from a woman between 50 and 59 years old with acute or convalescent COVID-19. The chain's CDR3 is CSASRGGQVTQYF. The CDR3 nucleotides read TGCAGTGCTAGTCGTGGGGGACAGGTTACGCAGTATTTT.